The 18 T cell receptor beta chains below come from one sample, sequenced in a study of cytomegalovirus exposure and HLA in healthy donors. Vbeta (60) and Jbeta (13) primers were used in the PCR. Sequencing used immunoSEQ multiplex PCR; TCRdb keeps in-frame clones, though not all of them. The sample yields roughly 68,000 clones, over 75% seen once. The specimen was PBMCs. Receptors were obtained from a male donor in good health and CMV-seropositive.

Note on this clone: Sequence at one end of the junction differs from germline and may be a read error. The chain combines TRBV7-8 with TRBJ1-3, with 7 bases fitting TRBD1. This CDR3 has 15 residues. Germline CDR1 reads SGHVS; CDR2 reads FQNEAQ. CDR3 in DNA: TGTGCCAGCAGCTTAGGACAGGGACTAGGAAGCACCATATATTTT. Residues: CASSLGQGLGSTIYF.

The rearrangement uses TRBV27 and TRBJ1-5; 7 bases agree with TRBD1. The CDR3 is 16 residues long. V shed 6 bases and J 7 bases; nucleotides not matched to a gene: 15. The germline V gene encodes CDR1 MNHEY and CDR2 SMNVEV (reference sequence). CDR3 DNA: TGTGCCAGCAGATGGGACCTTACAGGGGCGGGACAGCCCCAGCATTTT. Its protein product is CASRWDLTGAGQPQHF.

The rearrangement uses TRBV6-1 and TRBJ1-1; D is unresolved. Germline V gene lookup returns CDR1 MNHNS and CDR2 SASEGT. The V end lost 6 bases, the J end lost 11 bases, and 13 bases lay between the germline ends. The CDR3 is made up of 11 amino acids. CDR3 sequence (DNA): TGTGCCAGCAGAGCGCCCTTGAACGCTTTCTTT. This sequence encodes CASRAPLNAFF.

This clone came up a few times. The DNA of the CDR3 is TGTGCCAGCAGTTTAAGTCTAGCGGGGATCTACAATGAGCAGTTCTTC. Its translation: CASSLSLAGIYNEQFF. The chain uses TRBV27 and TRBJ2-1, with 9 bases lining up with TRBD2. The CDR3 is 16 residues long. The V segment lost 2 bases and the J segment 3 bases; nucleotides outside the gene matches: 5. Germline assignment: CDR1 MNHEY and CDR2 SMNVEV (reference sequence).

V and J are TRBV27 and TRBJ2-3; 12 positions match TRBD2. This CDR3 contains 17 residues. Germline V gene sequence: CDR1 MNHEY, CDR2 SMNVEV (reference sequence). V trimming: 5 bases; J trimming: 4 bases; junction bases outside the gene matches: 10. CDR3 amino acids: CASSPTSGGISADTQYF. The CDR3 coding sequence is TGTGCCAGCAGTCCTACTAGCGGGGGGATATCGGCAGATACGCAGTATTTT.

The V call is TRBV30, the J call TRBJ1-1; D is unclear. CDR1 GTSNPN and CDR2 SVGIG come from the germline V gene (reference sequence). This CDR3 region has 15 residues. The germline V and J ends were trimmed by 5 bases and 6 bases, with 22 bases remaining between them. The CDR3 protein is CAWEWVRAGNAEAFF. CDR3 nucleotides: TGTGCCTGGGAATGGGTTAGAGCGGGGAATGCTGAAGCTTTCTTT.

The sample holds one count of this clone. The rearrangement uses TRBV5-4 and TRBJ2-1; TRBD2 matches 13 bases. There are 13 residues in the CDR3. Trimming took 8 bases from V and 14 from J; bases not matched to a gene: 10. In germline, CDR1 is SGHNT, CDR2 YYREEE (reference sequence). CDR3: CASGLAGAQWEFF. In DNA, the CDR3 is TGTGCCAGTGGACTAGCGGGGGCCCAATGGGAGTTCTTC.

This clone has more than one count but fewer than ten. This chain's CDR3 is CASSIGAGDYEQYF. For the CDR3, the DNA is TGCGCCAGCTCTATTGGGGCTGGGGACTACGAGCAGTACTTC. The rearrangement uses TRBV5-1 and TRBJ2-7; D possibly corresponds to TRBD1 (5 bases). Trimming took 7 bases from V and 3 from J, leaving 17 bases between them. The CDR3 length is 14 residues. The germline V gene has CDR1 SGHRS and CDR2 YFSETQ.

This rearrangement joins TRBV7-9 to TRBJ1-4, with D tentatively TRBD1 (6 bases). V lost 10 bases to trimming and J lost 4 bases, with 13 bases between them. The CDR3 covers 13 residues. The V gene's germline CDR1 is SEHNR and CDR2 FQNEAQ (reference sequence). The DNA for the CDR3 is TGTGCCACAAAATGGACAGTTAATGAAAAACTGTTTTTT. It encodes CATKWTVNEKLFF.

The rearrangement uses TRBV27 and TRBJ1-4, with D unclear. V lost 1 base and J 3 bases, leaving 12 bases between the germline ends. Per germline, CDR1 MNHEY and CDR2 SMNVEV (reference sequence). This CDR3 has 16 amino acids. The CDR3 DNA follows: TGTGCCAGCAGTTTATATGGGTTCGGGGCTAATGAAAAACTGTTTTTT. Translated: CASSLYGFGANEKLFF.

The V and J genes are TRBV27 and TRBJ2-7, with a tentative D call TRBD1 (6 bases). In germline, CDR1 is MNHEY, CDR2 SMNVEV (reference sequence). The CDR3 has 12 residues. Between the trimmed V and J ends, which lost 5 bases and 3 bases, there was a span of 8 bases. The CDR3 DNA follows: TGTGCCAGCAGTACAGGGTTCTACGAGCAGTACTTC. Translated, it gives CASSTGFYEQYF.

The chain joins TRBV9 to TRBJ2-1, with 10 bases fitting TRBD2. Losses at the gene ends were 0 bases for V and 5 bases for J; bases not matched to a gene: 5. The CDR3 loop spans 16 amino acids. Germline V lookup: CDR1 SGDLS, CDR2 YYNGEE. In DNA form, the CDR3 reads TGTGCCAGCAGCGTAGGTCGTCTAGCGGGGGACAATGAGCAGTTCTTC. This gives the protein CASSVGRLAGDNEQFF. The entire variable domain, with the rest obtained from reference TRBV9 and TRBJ2-1, is as follows: DSGVTQTPKHLITATGQRVTLRCSPRSGDLSVYWYQQSLDQGLQFLIQYYNGEERAKGNILERFSAQQFPDLHSELNLSSLELGDSALYFCASSVGRLAGDNEQFFGPGTRLTVL.

This rearrangement joins TRBV27 to TRBJ1-4, with TRBD1 matching 7 bases. Germline loops: CDR1 MNHEY, CDR2 SMNVEV (reference sequence). The CDR3 length is 14 residues. The V gene end was trimmed by 3 bases and the J gene end by 7 bases; junction bases not matched to a gene: 5. CDR3 sequence (DNA): TGTGCCAGCAGTTTCACAGGGGCCGGTGAAAAACTGTTTTTT. Amino acids: CASSFTGAGEKLFF.

The J gene is TRBJ1-3, the V gene TRBV7-2; 8 bases map to TRBD1. The CDR3 loop spans 17 amino acids. The germline gives CDR1 SGHTA, CDR2 FQGNSA. After removal of 3 bases from V and 2 bases from J, the junction contained 9 bases not matched to a gene. CDR3 amino acids: CASSFGQGPFPGNTIYF. The CDR3 DNA sequence: TGTGCCAGCAGCTTCGGACAGGGCCCCTTTCCTGGAAACACCATATATTTT.

This chain links TRBV4-1 with TRBJ1-4, with 10 nucleotides matching TRBD1. CDR1 is MGHRA, CDR2 YSYEKL, per germline. After removal of 2 bases from V and 4 bases from J, the junction contained 10 bases not matched to a gene. The length of the CDR3 is 18 residues. The CDR3 coding sequence is TGCGCCAGCAGCCAACCTCTGACGACAGGGGGCGTTAATGAAAAACTGTTTTTT. It translates to CASSQPLTTGGVNEKLFF.

The V gene is TRBV5-1, the J gene TRBJ1-3; D unresolved. This CDR3 spans 16 amino acids. V lost 0 bases to trimming and J lost 0 bases, with 10 bases between them. CDR1 SGHRS and CDR2 YFSETQ come from the germline V gene. The CDR3 reads CASSLDLKSSGNTIYF. The DNA for the CDR3 is TGCGCCAGCAGCTTGGATCTTAAGAGCTCTGGAAACACCATATATTTT.

This chain uses TRBV10-3 with TRBJ2-1; 9 nucleotides agree with TRBD2. Germline V gene sequence: CDR1 ENHRY, CDR2 SYGVKD. The CDR3 contains 14 residues. With 5 bases clipped from V and 9 bases from J, the junction kept 8 bases outside the gene matches. The CDR3 DNA reads as TGTGCCATCAGTTGGCGGGGGGGTTCTGGTGAGCAGTTCTTC. As protein: CAISWRGGSGEQFF.

The V call is TRBV2, the J call TRBJ2-4; no definite D call. The V end lost 6 bases, the J end lost 0 bases, and 6 bases lay between the germline ends. The CDR3 has 13 residues. The germline gives CDR1 SNHLY, CDR2 FYNNEI. The CDR3 bases are TGTGCCAGCAGGGGCCTAGCCAAAAACATTCAGTACTTC. Amino acids: CASRGLAKNIQYF.